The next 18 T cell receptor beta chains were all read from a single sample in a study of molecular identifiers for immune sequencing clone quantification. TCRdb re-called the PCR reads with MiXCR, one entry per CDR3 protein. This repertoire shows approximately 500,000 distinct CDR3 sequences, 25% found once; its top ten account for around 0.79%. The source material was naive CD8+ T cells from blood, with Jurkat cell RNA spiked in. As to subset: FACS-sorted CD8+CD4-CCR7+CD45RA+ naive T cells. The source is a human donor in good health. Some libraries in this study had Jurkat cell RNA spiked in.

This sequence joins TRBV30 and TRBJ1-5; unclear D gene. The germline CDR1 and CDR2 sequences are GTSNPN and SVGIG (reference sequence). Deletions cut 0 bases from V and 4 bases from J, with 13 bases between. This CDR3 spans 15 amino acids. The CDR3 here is CAWSVGSYSNQPQHF. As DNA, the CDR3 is TGTGCCTGGAGTGTAGGCAGCTACTCGAATCAGCCCCAGCATTTT.

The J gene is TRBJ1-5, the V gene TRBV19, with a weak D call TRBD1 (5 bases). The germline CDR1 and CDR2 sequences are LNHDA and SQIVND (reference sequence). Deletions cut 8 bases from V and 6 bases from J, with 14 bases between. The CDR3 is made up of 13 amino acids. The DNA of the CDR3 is TGTGCCAGTTCCCAGGGACCTGGTCAGCCCCAGCATTTT. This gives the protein CASSQGPGQPQHF.

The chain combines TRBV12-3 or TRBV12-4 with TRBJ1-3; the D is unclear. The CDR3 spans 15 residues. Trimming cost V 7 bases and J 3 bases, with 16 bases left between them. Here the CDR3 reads CASNLLEAGGNTIYF. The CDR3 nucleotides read TGTGCCAGCAACCTCCTGGAAGCGGGTGGAAACACCATATATTTT.

This CDR3 reads CASGTTGRGGYEQYF. The CDR3 DNA sequence: TGTGCCAGCGGCACGACAGGGAGAGGAGGCTACGAGCAGTACTTC. The chain carries TRBV7-3 and TRBJ2-7; 7 bases are shared with TRBD1. The CDR3 runs to 15 residues. Trimming at V came to 8 bases and at J to 3 bases, leaving 13 bases not matched to a gene. Germline CDR1 reads SGHTA; CDR2 reads FQGTGA.

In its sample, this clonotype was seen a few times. The CDR3 is CASSTPPGAVKETQYF. The CDR3 coding sequence is TGCGCCAGCAGCACCCCGCCGGGGGCGGTAAAAGAGACCCAGTACTTC. The V gene is TRBV4-1, the J gene TRBJ2-5; D tentatively fits TRBD1 or TRBD2 (6 bases each). Germline CDR1 reads MGHRA; CDR2 reads YSYEKL. The CDR3 consists of 16 residues. Deletions cut 5 bases from V and 3 bases from J, with 19 bases between.

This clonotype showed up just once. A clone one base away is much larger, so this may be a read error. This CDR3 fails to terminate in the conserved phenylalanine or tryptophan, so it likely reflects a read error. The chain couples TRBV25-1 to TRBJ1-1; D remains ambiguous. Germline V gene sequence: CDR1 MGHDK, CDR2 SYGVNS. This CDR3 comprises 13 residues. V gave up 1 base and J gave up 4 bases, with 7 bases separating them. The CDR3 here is CASSELGGTEAFY. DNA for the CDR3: TGTGCCAGCAGTGAATTGGGAGGCACTGAAGCTTTCTAT.

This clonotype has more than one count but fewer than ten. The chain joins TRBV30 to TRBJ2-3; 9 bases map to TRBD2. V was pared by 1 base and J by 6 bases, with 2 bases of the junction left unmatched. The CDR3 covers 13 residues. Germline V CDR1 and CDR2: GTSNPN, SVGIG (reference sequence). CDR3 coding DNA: TGTGCCTGGAGTGCCAGCGGGGGGGATACGCAGTATTTT. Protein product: CAWSASGGDTQYF.

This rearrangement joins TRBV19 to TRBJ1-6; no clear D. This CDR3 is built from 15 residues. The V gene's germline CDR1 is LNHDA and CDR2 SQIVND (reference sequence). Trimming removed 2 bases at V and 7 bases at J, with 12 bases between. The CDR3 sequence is CASSIIGVRNSPLHF. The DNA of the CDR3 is TGTGCCAGTAGTATAATCGGGGTACGGAATTCACCCCTCCACTTT.

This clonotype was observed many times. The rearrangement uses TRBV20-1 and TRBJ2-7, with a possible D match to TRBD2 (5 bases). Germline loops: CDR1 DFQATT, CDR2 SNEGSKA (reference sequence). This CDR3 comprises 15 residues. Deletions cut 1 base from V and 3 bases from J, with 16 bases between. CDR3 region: CSARVSGIASYEQYF. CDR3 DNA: TGCAGTGCTAGAGTTTCCGGGATAGCGAGCTACGAGCAGTACTTC.

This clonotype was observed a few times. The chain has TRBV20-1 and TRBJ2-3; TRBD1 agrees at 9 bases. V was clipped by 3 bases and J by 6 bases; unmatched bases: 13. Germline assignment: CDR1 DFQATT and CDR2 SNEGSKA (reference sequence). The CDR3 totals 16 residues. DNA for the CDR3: TGCAGTGCTAGTAACTTTTTTGGACAGGGGCTTGATACGCAGTATTTT. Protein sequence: CSASNFFGQGLDTQYF.

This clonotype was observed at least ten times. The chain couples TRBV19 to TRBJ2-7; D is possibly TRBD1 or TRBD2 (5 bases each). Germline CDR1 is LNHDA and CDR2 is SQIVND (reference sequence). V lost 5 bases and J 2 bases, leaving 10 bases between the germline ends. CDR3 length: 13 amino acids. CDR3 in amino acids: CASSYGATYEQYF. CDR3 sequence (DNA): TGTGCCAGTAGTTACGGGGCGACCTACGAGCAGTACTTC.

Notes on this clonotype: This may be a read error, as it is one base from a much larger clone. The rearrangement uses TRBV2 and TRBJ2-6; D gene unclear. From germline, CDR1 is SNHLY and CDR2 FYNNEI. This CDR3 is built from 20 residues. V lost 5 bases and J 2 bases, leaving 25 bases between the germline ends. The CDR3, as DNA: TGTGCCAGCAGTAGGCCCCCTCCGGCAGCACCCTACCCTGGGGCCAACGTCCTGACTTTC. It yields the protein CASSRPPPAAPYPGANVLTF.

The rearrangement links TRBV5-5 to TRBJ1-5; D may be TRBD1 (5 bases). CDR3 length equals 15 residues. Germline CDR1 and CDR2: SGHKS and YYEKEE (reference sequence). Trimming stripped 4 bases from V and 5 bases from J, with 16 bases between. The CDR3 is CASSAGDLSDQPQHF. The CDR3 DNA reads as TGTGCCAGCAGCGCGGGGGACCTTTCAGATCAGCCCCAGCATTTT.

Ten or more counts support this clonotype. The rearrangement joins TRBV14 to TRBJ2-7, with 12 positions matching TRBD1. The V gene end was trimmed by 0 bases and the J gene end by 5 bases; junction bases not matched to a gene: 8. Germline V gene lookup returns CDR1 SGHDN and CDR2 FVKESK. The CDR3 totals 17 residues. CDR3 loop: CASSQDRFGTGGNEQYF. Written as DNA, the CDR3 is TGTGCCAGCAGCCAAGATCGTTTCGGGACAGGGGGCAACGAGCAGTACTTC. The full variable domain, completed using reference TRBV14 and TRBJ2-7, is EAGVTQFPSHSVIEKGQTVTLRCDPISGHDNLYWYRRVMGKEIKFLLHFVKESKQDESGMPNNRFLAERTGGTYSTLKVQPAELEDSGVYFCASSQDRFGTGGNEQYFGPGTRLTVT.

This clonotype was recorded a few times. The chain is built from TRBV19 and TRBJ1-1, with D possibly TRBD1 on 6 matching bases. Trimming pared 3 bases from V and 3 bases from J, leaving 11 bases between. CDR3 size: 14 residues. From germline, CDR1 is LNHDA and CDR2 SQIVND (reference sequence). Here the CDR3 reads CASSMNGGHTEAFF. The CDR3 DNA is TGTGCCAGTAGTATGAACGGGGGCCACACTGAAGCTTTCTTT.

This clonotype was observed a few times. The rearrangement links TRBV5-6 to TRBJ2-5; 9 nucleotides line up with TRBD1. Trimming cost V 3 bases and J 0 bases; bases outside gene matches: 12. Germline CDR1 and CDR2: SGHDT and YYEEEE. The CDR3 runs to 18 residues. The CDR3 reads CASSSLVDRGSYQETQYF. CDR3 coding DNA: TGTGCCAGCAGCTCCCTTGTGGACAGGGGTTCGTACCAAGAGACCCAGTACTTC.

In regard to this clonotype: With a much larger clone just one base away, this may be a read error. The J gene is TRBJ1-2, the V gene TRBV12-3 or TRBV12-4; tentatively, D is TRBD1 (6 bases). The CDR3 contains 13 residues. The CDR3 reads CAGSPDRNYGYTF. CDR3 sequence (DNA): TGTGCCGGCAGTCCCGACAGGAACTATGGCTACACCTTC.

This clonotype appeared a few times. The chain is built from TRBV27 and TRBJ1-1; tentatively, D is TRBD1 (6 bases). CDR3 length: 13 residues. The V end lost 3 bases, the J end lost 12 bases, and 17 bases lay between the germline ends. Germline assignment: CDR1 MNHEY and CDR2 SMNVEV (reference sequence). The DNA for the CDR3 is TGTGCCAGCAGTTTCTCTGGGGGGCCCGAGACTTTCTTT. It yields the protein CASSFSGGPETFF.